This T cell receptor beta chain is from a study of beta chain features in type 1 diabetes. Overall study: Cells sorted and examined across all samples totaled more than 95,000,000. Notes on the study in general: Sequencing of cDNA might inflate the share of cells that strongly express TCR.

A word on this clone: Its cognate antigen is unknown.

Trimming removed 3 bases at V and 5 bases at J, with 9 bases between. This CDR3 has 12 residues. Looked up from germline, CDR1 is SQVTM and CDR2 is ANQGSEA. Every isolated RNA sample was fully reverse transcribed, so sequencing captured expressed TCRB transcripts. Measured with immunoSEQ multiplex PCR; TCRdb has only the in-frame clones, and not every one. The sample shows around 250,000 clones, 25% to 30% of them seen only once. Sorting with CD45RO/CCR7/CD25/CD127/CD95/CD27 yielded naive, central memory, regulatory and stem-like memory CD4+ cells. Sequences were obtained from central memory CD4+ T cells from blood. The chain is built from TRBV29-1 and TRBJ2-3; D remains unclear. The receptor was isolated from a man aged 25-45 years in good health. CDR3 DNA: TGCAGCGTTGACGAAGGATTAGATACGCAGTATTTT. Translation gives CSVDEGLDTQYF.